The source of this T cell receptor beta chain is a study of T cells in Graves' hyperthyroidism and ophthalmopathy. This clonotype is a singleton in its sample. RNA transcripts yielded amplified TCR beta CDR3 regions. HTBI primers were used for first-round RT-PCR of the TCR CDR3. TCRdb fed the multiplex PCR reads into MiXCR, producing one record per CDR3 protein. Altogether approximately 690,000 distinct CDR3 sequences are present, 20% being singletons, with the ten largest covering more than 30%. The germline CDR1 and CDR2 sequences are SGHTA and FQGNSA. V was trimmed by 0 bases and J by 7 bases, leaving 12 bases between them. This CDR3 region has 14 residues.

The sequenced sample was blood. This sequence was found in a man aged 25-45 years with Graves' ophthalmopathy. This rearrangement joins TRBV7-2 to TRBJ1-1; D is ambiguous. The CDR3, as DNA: TGTGCCAGCAGCTTAGCGCGAGAAGGGCTTGAAGCTTTCTTT. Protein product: CASSLAREGLEAFF.